This T cell receptor beta chain was recovered during a study of regulatory T cells in long-lasting Graves disease. Sequencing libraries for TCR beta were prepared with iRepertoire HTBI primers and Arm-PCR of CDR3 regions. TCRdb reanalysed the multiplex PCR reads using MiXCR and keeps one entry per CDR3 protein. The repertoire holds about 430,000 distinct CDR3 sequences, with 15% as singletons. This clonotype showed up many times. V lost 6 bases and J 0 bases, leaving 14 bases between the germline ends. The CDR3 length is 15 residues. CDR1 is MDHEN, CDR2 SYDVKM, per germline. Time point given: newly diagnosed GD, antithyroid drugs for less than 3 months. With RNA extracted from PBMCs as input, the TCR library was made. The sample was also reused in another study, on T cells in Graves' hyperthyroidism and ophthalmopathy. That source notes: An initial round of RT-PCR targeting the TCR CDR3 relied on the HTBI primer set.

This rearrangement joins TRBV28 to TRBJ2-5, with D hard to call. This clonotype was obtained from a woman aged 40 to 49 with Graves disease. Sequenced material: peripheral blood mononuclear cells (PBMCs), taken at new diagnosis, from a patient treated with antithyroid drugs. Here the CDR3 reads CASSGAFDYQETQYF. In DNA form, the CDR3 reads TGTGCCAGCAGCGGCGCGTTCGATTACCAAGAGACCCAGTACTTC.